One sample yielded the 5 T cell receptor beta chains listed below, sequenced in a study of cytomegalovirus exposure and HLA in healthy donors. This PCR relied on a set of 60 Vbeta primers and 13 Jbeta primers. Sequencing was performed with immunoSEQ multiplex PCR; in TCRdb, only in-frame clones are kept and a portion is missing. The sample shows around 200,000 clones, over 80% of them seen only once. What was sequenced was PBMCs. These receptors came from a man aged 40-49 years in good health and CMV-seropositive.

Only one count was recorded for this clone. The V call is TRBV5-4, the J call TRBJ2-7, with D perhaps matching TRBD2 (6 bases). This CDR3 is built from 13 residues. V was pared by 0 bases and J by 3 bases, with 7 bases between. Germline lookup yields CDR1 SGHNT and CDR2 YYREEE (reference sequence). CDR3 region: CASSLGTNYEQYF. CDR3 nucleotides: TGTGCCAGCAGCTTGGGGACTAACTACGAGCAGTACTTC.

The chain uses TRBV19 and TRBJ2-7; perhaps TRBD1 as D (5 bases). The CDR3 runs to 14 residues. V gave up 3 bases and J gave up 4 bases, with 13 bases separating them. The V gene's germline CDR1 is LNHDA and CDR2 SQIVND (reference sequence). CDR3 bases: TGTGCCAGTAGTATGGCGGCAGGGCGGTACGAGCAGTACTTC. Translating it yields CASSMAAGRYEQYF.

This clone was seen once. The V gene is TRBV18, the J gene TRBJ1-3; the D gene is possibly TRBD1 (5 bases). V lost 3 bases, J lost 0 bases, and 15 bases lay in between. Germline CDR1 is KGHSH and CDR2 is LQKENI. There are 17 residues in the CDR3. The CDR3 region has the DNA TGTGCCAGCTCACCTTTGCGGACGGACATCTCTGGAAACACCATATATTTT. Residues: CASSPLRTDISGNTIYF.

The rearrangement links TRBV5-1 to TRBJ1-2, with D unclear. The V and J ends lost 4 bases and 2 bases respectively, with 9 bases between them. This CDR3 has 13 amino acids. Per germline, CDR1 SGHRS and CDR2 YFSETQ. The CDR3 DNA is TGCGCCAGCAGCCAAGACGGGAACTATGGCTACACCTTC. This translates into CASSQDGNYGYTF.

This clone came up a few times. The chain employs TRBV7-2 and TRBJ2-7; 9 bases are a match to TRBD1. Trimming cost V 5 bases and J 3 bases; bases outside gene matches: 8. Germline CDR1 and CDR2: SGHTA and FQGNSA. This CDR3 comprises 15 residues. CDR3 sequence (DNA): TGTGCCAGCAGCCCCACCGGGACAGGGATCTACGAGCAGTACTTC. Translating gives CASSPTGTGIYEQYF. The whole variable domain, remainder taken from reference TRBV7-2 and TRBJ2-7, is GAGVSQSPSNKVTEKGKDVELRCDPISGHTALYWYRQSLGQGLEFLIYFQGNSAPDKSGLPSDRFSAERTGGSVSTLTIQRTQQEDSAVYLCASSPTGTGIYEQYFGPGTRLTVT.